A selection of T cell receptor beta chains follows, all from one sample in a study of T-cell memory formation after mild COVID-19. A single record per CDR3 protein comes from TCRdb applying MiXCR to the 5' RACE reads. The sample shows roughly 500,000 distinct CDR3 sequences, around 21% of them seen only once. Input material: PBMCs or a T cell subset sorted from them (not recorded which). All receptors come from an adult woman who had mild COVID-19 (a few samples of this study predate the infection). Cell type and time point are not known. CDR3s include the opening cysteine and the closing phenylalanine or tryptophan. The D gene is left open where the match is weak. Some rows have no size entry. The others give once, few or many, or a class for an expanded clone.

J,V,size,D,DNA,CDR3
TRBJ2-1,TRBV18,few,TRBD2,TGTGCCAGCTCACCACCTACCGGGGCTAGCGGGAGCAATGAGCAGTTCTTC,CASSPPTGASGSNEQFF
TRBJ2-7,TRBV7-9,-,TRBD2,TGTGCCAGCAGCTTCCCGCCTACGGGAGGGTCCTACGAGCAGTACTTC,CASSFPPTGGSYEQYF
TRBJ2-7,TRBV2,-,-,TGTGCCAGCAGTATCCGGGGCCGGTTATCCTACGAGCAGTACTTC,CASSIRGRLSYEQYF
TRBJ2-2,TRBV24-1,few,-,TGTGCCACCAGTCTGGGCGGGGCCGGGCCCGGGGAGCTGTTTTTT,CATSLGGAGPGELFF
TRBJ2-1,TRBV30,-,-,TGTGCCTGTATCCGGGGGGCTGGGTTGAATGAGCAGTTCTTC,CACIRGAGLNEQFF
TRBJ2-2,TRBV15,few,-,TGTGCCACCAGCGGCGGGCAGGTCACCGGGGAGCTGTTTTTT,CATSGGQVTGELFF
TRBJ2-1,TRBV7-8,many,TRBD2,TGTGCCAGCAGCCGATGGGTAGCGGGGGTCTACAATGAGCAGTTCTTC,CASSRWVAGVYNEQFF
TRBJ2-7,TRBV11-3,few,TRBD1,TGTGCCAGCAGCGGAGGTACAGGGGCCTTTTACGAGCAGTACTTC,CASSGGTGAFYEQYF
TRBJ1-1,TRBV2,-,TRBD1,TGTGCCAGCAGTGCGGACAGGGGCACTGAAGCTTTCTTT,CASSADRGTEAFF
TRBJ2-7,TRBV19,few,-,TGTGCCACCTCACCAGGACAGTCCTACGAGCAGTACTTC,CATSPGQSYEQYF
TRBJ1-3,TRBV24-1,-,-,TGTGCCACCAGTGACTGGAACTCTGGAAACACCATATATTTT,CATSDWNSGNTIYF
TRBJ2-7,TRBV3-1,few,TRBD1,TGTGCCAGCAGCGTCGGGACAGAATCATCCTACGAGCAGTACTTC,CASSVGTESSYEQYF
TRBJ2-1,TRBV15,many,-,TGTGCCACCAGCAGGGCGTACGGGGGTTCCCTAGAGCAGTTCTTC,CATSRAYGGSLEQFF
TRBJ1-1,TRBV5-1,few,-,TGCGCCAGCAGCTTGGTGGTTTTCGGACAGATGAACACTGAAGCTTTCTTT,CASSLVVFGQMNTEAFF
TRBJ1-2,TRBV29-1,-,TRBD1,TGCAGCGACCGGGACAGGGATAACTATGGCTACACCTTC,CSDRDRDNYGYTF
TRBJ2-1,TRBV9,-,-,TGTGCCAGCAGCCTAGACGGAGTGAGCGAGCAGTTCTTC,CASSLDGVSEQFF
TRBJ1-1,TRBV5-1,few,-,TGCGCCAGCAGCCAGGGGCGCGGATGGGAAGCTTTCTTT,CASSQGRGWEAFF
TRBJ2-7,TRBV7-9,few,-,TGTGCCAGCAGCGACTCGACGGGACAACACCTATACGAGCAGTACTTC,CASSDSTGQHLYEQYF
TRBJ2-1,TRBV29-1,few,-,TGCAGCGTTTATCCTGGGACAAACCTAAACTACAATGAGCAGTTCTTC,CSVYPGTNLNYNEQFF
TRBJ1-1,TRBV24-1,-,-,TGTGCCACCAGTGATTTTGGGGACACTGAAGCTTTCTTT,CATSDFGDTEAFF
TRBJ2-2,TRBV18,-,-,TGTGCCAGCTCACCACCGGCCCTGAACGGGGAGCTGTTTTTT,CASSPPALNGELFF
TRBJ2-2,TRBV24-1,few,-,TGTGCCACCAGTGATGCCGGACTCCCCGGGGAGCTGTTTTTT,CATSDAGLPGELFF
TRBJ2-5,TRBV5-1,few,TRBD2,TGCGCCAGCAGCATCAACGCCAGACTAGCGGGAGCTCAAGAGACCCAGTACTTC,CASSINARLAGAQETQYF
TRBJ2-4,TRBV6-2/TRBV6-3,few,-,TGTGCCAGCAACGGGGGGCTAGCCAAAAACATTCAGTACTTC,CASNGGLAKNIQYF
TRBJ1-6,TRBV4-1,-,TRBD1,TGCGCCAGCAGCCAAGGACAGACAGGGGTAAATTCACCCCTCCACTTT,CASSQGQTGVNSPLHF
TRBJ1-1,TRBV7-2,few,-,TGTGCCAGCAGCCCCCAAGGGATCGGCACTGAAGCTTTCTTT,CASSPQGIGTEAFF
TRBJ2-7,TRBV27,few,TRBD1,TGTGCCAGCAGGGAACAGGGGGAATACGAGCAGTACTTC,CASREQGEYEQYF
TRBJ2-7,TRBV7-6,few,TRBD2,TGTGCCAGCAGCTTAGCCACGGGACTAGCCAACGAGCAGTACTTC,CASSLATGLANEQYF
TRBJ1-3,TRBV9,-,TRBD1,TGTGCCAGCAGCGTAGGCGCCGGGACAGGGAGCAACACCATATATTTT,CASSVGAGTGSNTIYF
TRBJ1-3,TRBV15,-,-,TGTGCCACCAGCAGAGGGGCCCAGGGAAACACCATATATTTT,CATSRGAQGNTIYF
TRBJ2-7,TRBV2,-,-,TGTGCCAGCAGTGGCGGGATAGCCTACGAGCAGTACTTC,CASSGGIAYEQYF
TRBJ2-1,TRBV7-3,few,-,TGTGCCAGCAGCTTAATTCGGGACCCGGCCTTCAATGAGCAGTTCTTC,CASSLIRDPAFNEQFF
TRBJ2-5,TRBV10-2,-,TRBD2,TGCGCCAGCAGTGAAAGTAGCGGGGGGATCGAGTCGGAGACCCAGTACTTC,CASSESSGGIESETQYF
TRBJ2-1,TRBV25-1,few,-,TGTGCCAGCAGTGCGGGGGTCCAATACTACAATGAGCAGTTCTTC,CASSAGVQYYNEQFF
TRBJ2-7,TRBV15,-,TRBD2,TGTGCCACCAGCAGAGATCCGGGACTAGCGACCGAGCAGTACTTC,CATSRDPGLATEQYF
TRBJ1-5,TRBV12-3/TRBV12-4,few,TRBD1,TGTGCCAGCAGTGGGGACAGGGATGGCAATCAGCCCCAGCATTTT,CASSGDRDGNQPQHF
TRBJ2-7,TRBV7-6,few,-,TGTGCCAGCAGCTCGGATGCGGAGGGGGACGAGCAGTACTTC,CASSSDAEGDEQYF
TRBJ2-1,TRBV6-4,many,-,TGTGCCAGCAGCGGGAGCTCCTACAATGAGCAGTTCTTC,CASSGSSYNEQFF
TRBJ2-1,TRBV29-1,-,-,TGCAGCGTTGAACGGGGTTACTCCTACAATGAGCAGTTCTTC,CSVERGYSYNEQFF
TRBJ2-5,TRBV7-6,-,TRBD1,TGTGCCAGCAGCTCGACAGGGGGGCCTTCGGAGACCCAGTACTTC,CASSSTGGPSETQYF
TRBJ1-1,TRBV3-1,-,TRBD1,TGTGCCAGCAGCCCTATGGACAGGGCCCTGAACACTGAAGCTTTCTTT,CASSPMDRALNTEAFF
TRBJ2-2,TRBV25-1,-,TRBD1,TGTGCCAGCAGTGAATTTGAGGGCAGGGGGCTGAACGGGGAGCTGTTTTTT,CASSEFEGRGLNGELFF
TRBJ2-7,TRBV5-1,-,-,TGCGCCAGCAGCTTGTGGGGTCAGACGGACTACGAGCAGTACTTC,CASSLWGQTDYEQYF
TRBJ2-7,TRBV19,few,-,TGTGCCAGTAGTCCCACAGGTATACACCACGAGCAGTACTTC,CASSPTGIHHEQYF
TRBJ2-2,TRBV7-6,few,TRBD1,TGTGCCAGCAGCCCGGGGACAGGGTACGGCACCGGGGAGCTGTTTTTT,CASSPGTGYGTGELFF
TRBJ1-1,TRBV24-1,-,-,TGTGCCACCAGTGATACGGGCACTGAAGCTTTCTTT,CATSDTGTEAFF
TRBJ1-4,TRBV4-1,-,-,TGCGCCAGCAGCCAAGATTCTGGGACCGTGTTTAATGAAAAACTGTTTTTT,CASSQDSGTVFNEKLFF
TRBJ2-1,TRBV7-9,-,TRBD1,TGTACCAGCACAGGGGGCGGGTACAATGAGCAGTTCTTC,CTSTGGGYNEQFF
TRBJ2-7,TRBV12-3/TRBV12-4,few,-,TGTGCCAGCAGTTTGACTATGATCGAGCAGTACTTC,CASSLTMIEQYF
TRBJ1-2,TRBV9,many,-,TGTGCCAGCACCGGGGCCCGGGACGCCTCAGTGGACGGTAACTATGGCTACACCTTC,CASTGARDASVDGNYGYTF
TRBJ2-5,TRBV6-1,once,TRBD2,TGTGCCAGCAGTGATCTTAGCGGGGGACAAGAGACCCAGTACTTC,CASSDLSGGQETQYF
TRBJ1-5,TRBV4-1,many,-,TGCGCCAGCAGCCAAGATCCCTTTAGCAATCAGCCCCAGCATTTT,CASSQDPFSNQPQHF
TRBJ2-7,TRBV4-1,many,TRBD1,TGTGCCAGCAGCTTGGGGACAGGTTCCTACGAGCAGTACTTC,CASSLGTGSYEQYF
TRBJ2-7,TRBV7-2,many,-,TGTGCCAGCAGCTCTACCGGGCCAAGCTACGAGCAGTACTTC,CASSSTGPSYEQYF
TRBJ1-2,TRBV5-3,-,-,TGTGCCAGAAGCTTGGACAGGTGGGGGGGCTACACCTTC,CARSLDRWGGYTF
TRBJ2-7,TRBV20-1,-,-,TGCAGTGCTAGAGATTATCAGGGTGGGAGCGAGCAGTACTTC,CSARDYQGGSEQYF
TRBJ2-3,TRBV4-1,-,-,TGCGCCAGCAGCCAAGTTAGGGGCGGCGATACGCAGTATTTT,CASSQVRGGDTQYF
TRBJ2-2,TRBV20-1,-,TRBD2,TGCAGTGCCCGGGGGGTTCGGACCGGGGAGCTGTTTTTT,CSARGVRTGELFF
TRBJ2-6,TRBV5-1,few,TRBD1,TGCGCCAGCAGCTTCGACAGGGCCTCTGGGGCCAACGTCCTGACTTTC,CASSFDRASGANVLTF
TRBJ2-5,TRBV4-1,-,TRBD2,TGCGCCAGCAGCCAAGAGACTAGCGTCTCAGAGACCCAGTACTTC,CASSQETSVSETQYF